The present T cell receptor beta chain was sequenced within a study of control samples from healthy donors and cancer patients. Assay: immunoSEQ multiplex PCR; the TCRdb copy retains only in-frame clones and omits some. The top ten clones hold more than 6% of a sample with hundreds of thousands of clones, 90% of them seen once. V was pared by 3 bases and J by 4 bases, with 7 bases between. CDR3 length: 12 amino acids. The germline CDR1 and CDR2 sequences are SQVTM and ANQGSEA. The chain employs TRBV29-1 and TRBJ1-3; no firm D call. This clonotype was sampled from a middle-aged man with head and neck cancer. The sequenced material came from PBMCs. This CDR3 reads CSVDAGGNTIYF. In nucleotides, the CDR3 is TGCAGCGTTGACGCGGGGGGAAACACCATATATTTT. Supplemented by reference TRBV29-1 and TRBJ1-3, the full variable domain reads SAVISQKPSRDICQRGTSLTIQCQVDSQVTMMFWYRQQPGQSLTLIATANQGSEATYESGFVIDKFPISRPNLTFSTLTVSNMSPEDSSIYLCSVDAGGNTIYFGEGSWLTVV.